This TCR beta chain was documented in a study of CD8+ T cells in alopecia areata. V was shortened by 1 base and J by 13 bases, with 8 bases between the two germline ends. CDR1 and CDR2 (germline): SGHAT, FQNNGV. The length of the CDR3 is 11 residues. Extracted from the samples, RNA was reverse transcribed into cDNA to serve as the sequencing template. Profiling relied on immunoSEQ multiplex PCR, and the TCRdb table lists in-frame clones only, not all of them. The table shows a few hundred thousand clones, with around three fifths occurring only once. V gene TRBV11-2 combines with J gene TRBJ1-5, with unresolved D. The sequence was collected from a human donor in good health. Sequencing input: CD8+ T cells sorted from blood. CDR3 loop: CASSLGSSQHF. CDR3 in DNA: TGTGCCAGCAGCTTAGGCAGTTCTCAGCATTTT.